A single sample is the source of the 13 T cell receptor beta chains below, sequenced in a study of T-cell memory formation after mild COVID-19. TCRdb called the 5' RACE reads again in MiXCR, with one record for every CDR3 protein. Of about 430,000 distinct CDR3 sequences listed, roughly 18% were seen once; the top ten hold roughly 21%. The sequenced sample was PBMCs or a T cell subset sorted from them (not recorded which). All receptors come from a man younger than 35 who had mild COVID-19 (a few samples of this study predate the infection). Cell type and time point are not known.

This clonotype has more than one count but fewer than ten. This rearrangement joins TRBV3-1 to TRBJ2-7, with D unclear. Germline lookup yields CDR1 LGHDT and CDR2 YNNKEL (reference sequence). CDR3 length equals 11 residues. The CDR3 nucleotides read TGTGCCAGCAGCCAAGGGGCCCTTCTCTTCGTC. Its translation is CASSQGALLFV.

This chain uses TRBV20-1 with TRBJ1-1; a weak D match, TRBD1 (5 bases). V was pared by 1 base and J by 1 base, with 10 bases between. Germline values: CDR1 DFQATT, CDR2 SNEGSKA (reference sequence). The CDR3 is 14 amino acids. The CDR3 protein is CSARVGRQNTEAFF. In nucleotides, the CDR3 is TGCAGTGCTAGAGTGGGGCGGCAGAACACTGAAGCTTTCTTT.

This clonotype was picked up a small number of times. The chain links TRBV20-1 to TRBJ2-4, with TRBD2 matching over 7 bases. With 5 bases clipped from V and 1 base from J, the junction kept 11 bases outside the gene matches. The germline gives CDR1 DFQATT, CDR2 SNEGSKA (reference sequence). The CDR3 extends over 16 amino acids. CDR3 protein: CSARGVKYFAKNIQYF. The CDR3, as DNA: TGCAGTGCTCGGGGGGTTAAGTATTTTGCCAAAAACATTCAGTACTTC.

Only a few counts were recorded for this clonotype. The chain joins TRBV11-2 to TRBJ1-1; tentatively, D is TRBD1 (5 bases). The V end lost 2 bases, the J end lost 9 bases, and 13 bases lay between the germline ends. This CDR3 spans 13 amino acids. The V gene's germline CDR1 is SGHAT and CDR2 FQNNGV. The CDR3 region is CASSLSTGTKAFF. The CDR3 DNA is TGTGCCAGCAGCTTATCGACGGGGACCAAAGCTTTCTTT.

The chain employs TRBV6-6 and TRBJ1-5; tentative D call: TRBD1 (5 bases). Germline V gene sequence: CDR1 MNHNY, CDR2 SVGAGI (reference sequence). V was shortened by 3 bases and J by 4 bases, with 16 bases between the two germline ends. The CDR3 totals 16 residues. CDR3 bases: TGTGCCAGCAGTTATCGGGTAGGGGCAACAAATCAGCCCCAGCATTTT. Residues: CASSYRVGATNQPQHF.

This chain uses TRBV10-3 with TRBJ2-5; D ambiguous. Trimming took off 0 bases at V and 0 bases at J, with 8 bases between the two ends. Germline V gene data show CDR1 as ENHRY and CDR2 as SYGVKD. The CDR3 runs 15 residues. Here the CDR3 reads CAISESTSDQETQYF. The DNA for the CDR3 is TGTGCCATCAGTGAGTCGACCAGCGACCAAGAGACCCAGTACTTC.

This clonotype was observed a handful of times. The rearrangement uses TRBV28 and TRBJ2-7, with 9 bases that match TRBD1. This CDR3 has 14 residues. Trimming removed 5 bases from V and 4 bases from J; junction bases left unmatched: 6. Per germline, CDR1 MDHEN and CDR2 SYDVKM. CDR3 protein: CASSPGQGNYEQYV. In DNA, the CDR3 is TGTGCCAGCAGTCCAGGACAGGGGAATTACGAGCAGTACGTC.

In this sample, this clonotype turned up once. The chain employs TRBV7-2 and TRBJ2-3, with D maybe TRBD1 (6 bases). Deletions cut 5 bases from V and 4 bases from J, with 22 bases between. Looked up from germline, CDR1 is SGHTA and CDR2 is FQGNSA. This CDR3 contains 17 residues. The CDR3 bases are TGTGCCAGCAGCGTCCGACGAGGGGGTGGAGCGGCAGATACGCAGTATTTT. It encodes CASSVRRGGGAADTQYF.

This clonotype was counted between two and nine times. The chain links TRBV4-3 to TRBJ2-3; 11 positions agree with TRBD2. Trimming took 0 bases from V and 2 from J; bases not matched to a gene: 4. The CDR3 has 17 residues. Germline CDR1 is LGHNA and CDR2 is YSLEER. The CDR3 region is CASSQDLTSGVTDTQYF. CDR3 bases: TGCGCCAGCAGCCAAGATTTGACTAGCGGGGTCACAGATACGCAGTATTTT.

This clonotype was counted between two and nine times. V and J are TRBV10-3 and TRBJ2-7; tentatively, D is TRBD1 (5 bases). The CDR3 extends over 11 amino acids. CDR1 is ENHRY and CDR2 is SYGVKD in the germline V gene. The V end lost 8 bases, the J end lost 3 bases, and 8 bases lay between the germline ends. CDR3: CAIGRDYEQYF. CDR3 coding DNA: TGTGCCATCGGCAGGGACTACGAGCAGTACTTC.

The J gene is TRBJ1-1, the V gene TRBV25-1, with D unclear. V lost 6 bases to trimming and J lost 1 base, with 15 bases between them. This CDR3 contains 15 residues. Germline V gene lookup returns CDR1 MGHDK and CDR2 SYGVNS. For the CDR3, the DNA is TGTGCCAGCAGCAGTACAGTGGTGGGGAACACTGAAGCTTTCTTT. The encoded protein is CASSSTVVGNTEAFF.

This clonotype was counted only a few times. The V and J genes are TRBV4-3 and TRBJ2-6; D is undetermined. Per germline, CDR1 LGHNA and CDR2 YSLEER. With 0 bases removed from V and 0 bases from J, the gap between germline ends came to 9 bases. The CDR3 has 17 amino acids. The CDR3 here is CASSQDLVGSGANVLTF. CDR3 coding DNA: TGCGCCAGCAGCCAAGATCTCGTGGGCTCTGGGGCCAACGTCCTGACTTTC.

This clonotype was counted only a few times. V usage is TRBV4-2 and J usage is TRBJ1-5; D gene uncertain. V was shortened by 1 base and J by 2 bases, with 9 bases between the two germline ends. Germline CDR1 and CDR2: LGHNA and YNFKEQ. This CDR3 is 15 amino acids long. DNA of the CDR3: TGTGCCAGCAGCCAAGCTGGGGTGGGCAATCAGCCCCAGCATTTT. It translates to CASSQAGVGNQPQHF.